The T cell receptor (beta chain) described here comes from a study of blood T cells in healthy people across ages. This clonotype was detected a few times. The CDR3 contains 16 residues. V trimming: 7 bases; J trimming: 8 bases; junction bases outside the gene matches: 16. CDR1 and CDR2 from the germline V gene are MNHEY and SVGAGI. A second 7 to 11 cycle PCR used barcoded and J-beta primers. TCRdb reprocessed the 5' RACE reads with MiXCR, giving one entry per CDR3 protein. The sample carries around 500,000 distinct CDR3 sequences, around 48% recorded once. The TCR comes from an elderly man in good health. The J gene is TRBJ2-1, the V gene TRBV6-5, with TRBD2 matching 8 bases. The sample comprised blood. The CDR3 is CASTSAGRAGEDEQFF. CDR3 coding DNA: TGTGCCAGCACCTCAGCGGGACGAGCGGGAGAGGATGAGCAGTTCTTC.